The next 32 T cell receptor beta chains were all read from a single sample in a study of cytomegalovirus exposure and HLA in healthy donors. The study ran its PCR with 60 Vbeta and 13 Jbeta primers. Clones were sequenced by immunoSEQ multiplex PCR, and TCRdb holds only the in-frame ones, with some missing. Here the sample table reports 75,000 to 95,000 clones. Specimen: PBMCs. The receptors here all came from a girl aged 5 to 17 in good health and CMV-seropositive.

The chain is built from TRBV4-3 and TRBJ2-7; maybe TRBD1 (6 bases). This CDR3 comprises 15 residues. Trimming shortened V by 0 bases and J by 2 bases, and 11 bases separated the two germline ends. Germline V gives CDR1 LGHNA, CDR2 YSLEER. DNA for the CDR3: TGCGCCAGCAGCCAAGATCGGGCAGGGGCCTACGAGCAGTACGTC. It is translated as CASSQDRAGAYEQYV.

The rearrangement uses TRBV18 and TRBJ2-5; no definite D call. The J call may not be correct, given that the DNA end is closer to TRBJ2-7. CDR1 is KGHSH and CDR2 is LQKENI in the germline V gene. The CDR3 is made up of 12 amino acids. The CDR3 sequence: CASSPNAYEQYF. The CDR3 bases are TGTGCCAGCTCACCGAACGCCTACGAGCAGTACTTC.

This chain links TRBV19 with TRBJ2-5; 8 bases map to TRBD1. Germline trimming cut 7 bases from V and 7 bases from J; bases unmatched to any gene: 8. Germline CDR1 reads LNHDA; CDR2 reads SQIVND (reference sequence). CDR3 size: 13 residues. The CDR3: CASTNGQGGTQYF. The CDR3 DNA is TGTGCCAGTACAAATGGACAGGGAGGGACCCAGTACTTC.

J is TRBJ1-1 and V is TRBV19, with 7 bases fitting TRBD1. CDR1 and CDR2 from the germline V gene are LNHDA and SQIVND (reference sequence). There are 13 residues in the CDR3. J was trimmed by 11 bases and V by 4 bases; bases with no gene match: 10. The CDR3 sequence is CASSTWDREGAFF. CDR3 coding DNA: TGTGCCAGTAGTACATGGGACAGAGAAGGTGCTTTCTTT.

The chain links TRBV28 to TRBJ1-3, with 8 bases aligning to TRBD1. The CDR3 extends over 16 amino acids. The trim removed 6 bases at V and 1 base at J, leaving 8 bases unmatched. The germline gives CDR1 MDHEN, CDR2 SYDVKM. The CDR3 region is CASSGHTGGSGNTIYF. Written as DNA, the CDR3 is TGTGCCAGCAGCGGACATACAGGGGGTTCTGGAAACACCATATATTTT.

The chain has TRBV7-9 and TRBJ1-1; 7 positions agree with TRBD1. CDR1 and CDR2 (germline): SEHNR, FQNEAQ (reference sequence). J gave up 8 bases and V 5 bases, and 2 bases lay outside the gene matches. The CDR3 extends over 11 amino acids. The CDR3 spells CASSEDREAFF. CDR3 in DNA: TGTGCCAGCAGCGAGGACAGGGAAGCTTTCTTT.

This chain uses TRBV7-2 with TRBJ1-5; possible D gene TRBD1, 6 bases. The CDR3 has 14 residues. From germline, CDR1 is SGHTA and CDR2 FQGNSA. The germline V and J ends were trimmed by 5 bases and 1 base, with 9 bases remaining between them. DNA for the CDR3: TGTGCCAGCAGCAGCCAGGGGAGCAATCAGCCCCAGCATTTT. Translation: CASSSQGSNQPQHF. Full variable domain (outside the CDR3, taken from reference TRBV7-2 and TRBJ1-5): GAGVSQSPSNKVTEKGKDVELRCDPISGHTALYWYRQSLGQGLEFLIYFQGNSAPDKSGLPSDRFSAERTGGSVSTLTIQRTQQEDSAVYLCASSSQGSNQPQHFGDGTRLSIL.

This chain links TRBV30 with TRBJ2-1; D possibly corresponds to TRBD1 (7 bases). V was clipped by 5 bases and J by 4 bases, with 15 bases between them. CDR3 size: 14 residues. CDR1 and CDR2 from the germline V gene are GTSNPN and SVGIG (reference sequence). Here the CDR3 reads CAWVRRGQYNEQFF. The CDR3 DNA is TGTGCCTGGGTTCGGAGGGGACAGTACAATGAGCAGTTCTTC.

This chain uses TRBV11-3 with TRBJ1-1; tentatively, D is TRBD1 (5 bases). V dropped 7 bases and J dropped 1 base, with 22 bases sitting between them. CDR3 length equals 17 residues. In germline, CDR1 is SGHNT, CDR2 YENEEA. CDR3 sequence (DNA): TGTGCCAGCAAACGGGACCGAACTCGCGGGGAGAACACTGAAGCTTTCTTT. It translates to CASKRDRTRGENTEAFF.

V usage is TRBV28 and J usage is TRBJ1-6; 8 bases agree with TRBD1. CDR1 is MDHEN and CDR2 is SYDVKM in the germline V gene. V was clipped by 3 bases and J by 10 bases; unmatched bases: 5. This CDR3 contains 14 residues. Here the CDR3 reads CASSLDREDSPLHF. CDR3 coding DNA: TGTGCCAGCAGTTTGGACAGGGAGGACTCACCCCTCCACTTT.

Concerning this clone: A junction boundary mismatches the germline segment, possibly from a read error. This same CDR3 is encoded by further DNA sequences in the sample. The V and J genes are TRBV6-5 and TRBJ1-6; D remains unclear. The CDR3 extends over 16 amino acids. The germline V gene encodes CDR1 MNHEY and CDR2 SVGAGI. CDR3 DNA: TGTGCCAGCAGTTTGTCCCGCCGGGAAATTAATTCACCCCTACACTTT. Translated, it gives CASSLSRREINSPLHF.

The chain has TRBV4-3 and TRBJ2-7; the match to TRBD1 covers 9 bases. Germline values: CDR1 LGHNA, CDR2 YSLEER. The junction had 10 bases not matched to a gene; V was cut back by 6 bases and J by 7 bases. The CDR3 covers 14 residues. For the CDR3, the DNA is TGCGCCAGCAGTAAAGCCTGGACAGGGGATGAGCAGTACTTC. Protein sequence: CASSKAWTGDEQYF.

The V and J genes are TRBV28 and TRBJ2-7; 14 bases are a match to TRBD2. The CDR3 has 15 residues. Germline V gene lookup returns CDR1 MDHEN and CDR2 SYDVKM. Losses at the gene ends were 5 bases for V and 3 bases for J; bases not matched to a gene: 3. CDR3 DNA: TGTGCCAGCAGTGGGACTAGCGGGGGTTTCTACGAGCAGTACGTC. Translated, it gives CASSGTSGGFYEQYV.

This sequence joins TRBV10-3 and TRBJ1-2; 8 nucleotides match TRBD1. The V gene's germline CDR1 is ENHRY and CDR2 SYGVKD. V shed 8 bases and J 5 bases; nucleotides not matched to a gene: 10. This CDR3 has 14 amino acids. In DNA form, the CDR3 reads TGTGCCATCGGGGCGGACAGGGAGGGATATGGCTACACCTTC. It specifies CAIGADREGYGYTF.

This chain joins TRBV19 and TRBJ1-1; no firm D call. The CDR3 contains 13 residues. Germline V CDR1 and CDR2: LNHDA, SQIVND (reference sequence). The V gene lost 1 base and the J gene lost 11 bases, with 14 bases spanning the gap. DNA for the CDR3: TGTGCCAGTAGTATAGGGGAGGCAACGGGCGCTTTCTTT. Translated, it gives CASSIGEATGAFF.

The chain is built from TRBV5-1 and TRBJ2-4, with TRBD1 matching over 8 bases. CDR3 size: 15 residues. Germline lookup yields CDR1 SGHRS and CDR2 YFSETQ. After removal of 3 bases from V and 9 bases from J, the junction contained 11 bases not matched to a gene. DNA for the CDR3: TGCGCCAGCAGCTCTAACCCAGGGGGCAGTGGCATTCAGTACTTC. Translated, it gives CASSSNPGGSGIQYF. Full variable domain (rest looked up from reference TRBV5-1 and TRBJ2-4): KAGVTQTPRYLIKTRGQQVTLSCSPISGHRSVSWYQQTPGQGLQFLFEYFSETQRNKGNFPGRFSGRQFSNSRSEMNVSTLELGDSALYLCASSSNPGGSGIQYFGAGTRLSVL.

The chain uses TRBV4-1 and TRBJ1-1; D gene ambiguous. Trimming cost V 0 bases and J 13 bases, with 15 bases left between them. CDR1 MGHRA and CDR2 YSYEKL come from the germline V gene. The CDR3 runs 13 residues. The CDR3: CASSQDIQTEGFF. The CDR3 DNA is TGCGCCAGCAGCCAAGATATACAGACGGAGGGTTTCTTT.

The chain has TRBV11-3 and TRBJ2-1; D is possibly TRBD1 (5 bases). CDR1 SGHNT and CDR2 YENEEA come from the germline V gene. The germline V and J ends were trimmed by 5 bases and 4 bases, with 9 bases remaining between them. The CDR3 runs to 13 residues. CDR3 amino acids: CASSGDRYNEQFF. As DNA, the CDR3 is TGTGCCAGCAGCGGAGACAGATACAATGAGCAGTTCTTC.

The rearrangement uses TRBV9 and TRBJ2-6, with a weak D call TRBD2 (6 bases). The CDR3 length is 15 residues. Per the germline V gene, CDR1 is SGDLS and CDR2 is YYNGEE. V was cut by 5 bases and J by 0 bases, with 9 bases left in between. This CDR3 reads CASRGTVSGANVLTF. CDR3 nucleotides: TGTGCCAGCAGGGGGACTGTCTCTGGGGCCAACGTCCTGACTTTC. Combining the CDR3 with reference TRBV9 and TRBJ2-6 gives the whole variable domain DSGVTQTPKHLITATGQRVTLRCSPRSGDLSVYWYQQSLDQGLQFLIQYYNGEERAKGNILERFSAQQFPDLHSELNLSSLELGDSALYFCASRGTVSGANVLTFGAGSRLTVL.

The rearrangement joins TRBV7-9 to TRBJ2-7; no firm D call. Per germline, CDR1 SEHNR and CDR2 FQNEAQ (reference sequence). The CDR3 consists of 14 residues. Trimming pared 1 base from V and 3 bases from J, leaving 10 bases between. The chain's CDR3 is CASSLGPRLYEQYF. The CDR3, as DNA: TGTGCCAGCAGCTTAGGGCCTCGTCTCTACGAGCAGTACTTC.

The genes are TRBV7-6 and TRBJ2-1; 8 positions agree with TRBD2. Germline V CDR1 and CDR2: SGHVS, FNYEAQ. With V trimmed by 1 base and J by 9 bases, 5 bases remained unmatched. The CDR3 spans 14 residues. This CDR3 reads CASSLGSGGPEQFF. Here the CDR3 DNA reads TGTGCCAGCAGCTTAGGGTCGGGGGGGCCTGAGCAGTTCTTC.

CDR3 DNA sequence: TGTGCCAGCAGGGAGGGAGAGGGGTATGGCTACACCTTC. As protein: CASREGEGYGYTF. The genes are TRBV25-1 and TRBJ1-2; possibly TRBD1 for D (5 bases). V dropped 6 bases and J dropped 5 bases, with 13 bases sitting between them. Germline V lookup: CDR1 MGHDK, CDR2 SYGVNS. There are 13 residues in the CDR3.

The chain joins TRBV7-2 to TRBJ2-5; tentative D call: TRBD1 (6 bases). CDR3 length: 13 amino acids. Germline CDR1 SGHTA, CDR2 FQGNSA. Trimming cost V 7 bases and J 2 bases, with 11 bases left between them. The CDR3 sequence: CASTLTGQETQYF. Written as DNA, the CDR3 is TGTGCCAGCACCCTGACAGGTCAAGAGACCCAGTACTTC.

This chain joins TRBV9 and TRBJ1-1, with 7 bases fitting TRBD1. Germline CDR1 and CDR2: SGDLS and YYNGEE. This CDR3 is 15 amino acids long. J was trimmed by 5 bases and V by 0 bases; bases with no gene match: 7. In nucleotides, the CDR3 is TGTGCCAGCAGCGTAGTCGAGGGGGCGGTGACTGAAGCTTTCTTT. Encoded protein: CASSVVEGAVTEAFF.

This chain uses TRBV6-1 with TRBJ1-6; TRBD1 might be the D (6 bases). The CDR3 is made up of 15 amino acids. Between the trimmed V and J ends, which lost 2 bases and 7 bases, there was a span of 12 bases. The germline V gene encodes CDR1 MNHNS and CDR2 SASEGT. The CDR3 sequence: CASSEQGLRNSPLHF. The CDR3 bases are TGTGCCAGCAGTGAACAGGGGCTAAGGAATTCACCCCTCCACTTT.

The chain recombines TRBV13 with TRBJ1-2; TRBD1 agrees at 8 bases. There are 12 residues in the CDR3. Trimming cost V 5 bases and J 6 bases; bases outside gene matches: 2. The germline CDR1 and CDR2 sequences are PRHDT and FYEKMQ (reference sequence). This CDR3 reads CASSPGGNGYTF. The DNA for the CDR3 is TGTGCCAGCAGCCCAGGGGGCAATGGCTACACCTTC. Using reference TRBV13 and TRBJ1-2 for the parts outside the CDR3, the full variable domain is AAGVIQSPRHLIKEKRETATLKCYPIPRHDTVYWYQQGPGQDPQFLISFYEKMQSDKGSIPDRFSAQQFSDYHSELNMSSLELGDSALYFCASSPGGNGYTFGSGTRLTVV.

J is TRBJ1-5 and V is TRBV15, with D possibly matching TRBD1 (6 bases). The length of the CDR3 is 15 residues. Germline V gene lookup returns CDR1 LNHNV and CDR2 YYDKDF (reference sequence). Trimming pared 3 bases from V and 0 bases from J, leaving 9 bases between. The CDR3: CATSSGTHSNQPQHF. CDR3 sequence (DNA): TGTGCCACCAGCAGCGGGACACATAGCAATCAGCCCCAGCATTTT.

The chain joins TRBV4-1 to TRBJ1-1; no reliable D call. V shed 4 bases and J shed 5 bases, with 11 bases lying between them. This CDR3 has 13 amino acids. From germline, CDR1 is MGHRA and CDR2 YSYEKL. In nucleotides, the CDR3 is TGCGCCAGCAGCCCTACTAAGAGGACTGAAGCTTTCTTT. Translation: CASSPTKRTEAFF.

The gene calls are TRBV4-2 and TRBJ1-6; tentatively, D is TRBD1 (5 bases). The CDR3 sequence is 15 residues long. The germline CDR1 and CDR2 sequences are LGHNA and YNFKEQ. V gave up 0 bases and J gave up 6 bases, with 9 bases separating them. The CDR3 sequence is CASSQEDNLNSPLHF. The CDR3 DNA follows: TGTGCCAGCAGCCAAGAGGACAACCTTAATTCACCCCTCCACTTT.

The gene calls are TRBV6-5 and TRBJ2-3; TRBD1 matches at 10 bases. This CDR3 is 15 amino acids long. Germline CDR1 is MNHEY and CDR2 is SVGAGI. V lost 6 bases, J lost 2 bases, and 5 bases stayed unmatched. The CDR3 spells CASRSGQGITDTQYF. The CDR3 DNA follows: TGTGCCAGCAGATCGGGACAGGGGATCACAGATACGCAGTATTTT.

As DNA, the CDR3 is TGTGCCAGTAGCCTCAGTCGATCGGGCTATGGCTACACCTTC. Protein sequence: CASSLSRSGYGYTF. The rearrangement links TRBV19 to TRBJ1-2; D unresolved. The CDR3 loop spans 14 amino acids. Trimming took 6 bases from V and 4 from J, leaving 15 bases between them. Germline CDR1 reads LNHDA; CDR2 reads SQIVND (reference sequence).

CDR3: CASSLVVLAIEQYF. The CDR3 coding sequence is TGTGCCAGCAGCTTGGTTGTCCTCGCGATCGAGCAGTACTTC. The genes are TRBV5-5 and TRBJ2-7; unclear D gene. The germline V gene encodes CDR1 SGHKS and CDR2 YYEKEE (reference sequence). The CDR3 runs to 14 residues. Trimming shortened V by 0 bases and J by 6 bases, and 13 bases separated the two germline ends.